Sequencing of this TCR beta chain was carried out in a study of cytomegalovirus exposure and HLA in healthy donors. Study-wide results and limits: The classifier reportedly diagnosed cytomegalovirus status with high sensitivity and specificity.

Germline V gives CDR1 MNHNY, CDR2 SVGAGI (reference sequence). This CDR3 is built from 14 residues. V was cut by 6 bases and J by 5 bases, with 16 bases left in between. Both 60 Vbeta primers and 13 Jbeta primers went into the PCR. Sequencing was performed with immunoSEQ multiplex PCR; in TCRdb, only in-frame clones are kept and a portion is missing. Of some 160,000 clones listed, over 75% are singletons. The sample holds one count of this clone. Its cognate antigen is unknown. The J gene is TRBJ1-2, the V gene TRBV6-6; D is uncertain. The sequenced sample consisted of PBMCs. The origin of this receptor is a man in his 60s in good health and CMV-seronegative. The CDR3 DNA follows: TGTGCCAGCAGCCGCAGAGGGCAGAGTTATGGCTACACCTTC. Its protein is CASSRRGQSYGYTF.